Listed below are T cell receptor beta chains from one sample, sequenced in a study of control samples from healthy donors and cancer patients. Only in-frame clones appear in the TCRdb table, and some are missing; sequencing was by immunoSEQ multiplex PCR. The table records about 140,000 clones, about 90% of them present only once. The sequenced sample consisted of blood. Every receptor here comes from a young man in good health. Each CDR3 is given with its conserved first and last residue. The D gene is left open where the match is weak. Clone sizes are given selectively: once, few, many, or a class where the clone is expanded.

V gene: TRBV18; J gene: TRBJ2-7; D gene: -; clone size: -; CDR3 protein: CASSLQGNEQYF; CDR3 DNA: TGTGCCAGCTCTCTCCAGGGGAACGAGCAGTACTTC
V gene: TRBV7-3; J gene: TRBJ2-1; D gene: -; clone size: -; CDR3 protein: CASSLDHGNNEQFF; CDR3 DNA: TGTGCCAGCAGCTTAGATCACGGAAACAATGAGCAGTTCTTC
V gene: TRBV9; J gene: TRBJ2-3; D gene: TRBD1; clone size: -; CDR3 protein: CASRGIGPGQGDDTQYF; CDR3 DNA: TGTGCCAGCAGGGGGATTGGGCCGGGACAGGGGGATGATACGCAGTATTTT
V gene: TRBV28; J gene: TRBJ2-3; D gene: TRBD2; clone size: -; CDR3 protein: CASRVSGGRVDTQYF; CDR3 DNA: TGTGCCAGCAGGGTTAGCGGGGGGCGGGTAGATACGCAGTATTTT
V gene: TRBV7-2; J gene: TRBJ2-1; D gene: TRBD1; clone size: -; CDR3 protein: CASSLVVRGPGFEQFF; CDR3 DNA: TGTGCCAGCAGCTTAGTGGTCAGGGGGCCGGGCTTTGAGCAGTTCTTC
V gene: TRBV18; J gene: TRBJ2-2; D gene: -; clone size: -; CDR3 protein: CASSPRTDRNTGELFF; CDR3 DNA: TGTGCCAGCTCACCAAGAACGGACAGGAACACCGGGGAGCTGTTTTTT
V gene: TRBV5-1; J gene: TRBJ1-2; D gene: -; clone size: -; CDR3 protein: CASSLSPADLLDYGYTF; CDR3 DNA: TGCGCCAGCAGCTTGTCCCCGGCTGACCTTTTGGATTATGGCTACACCTTC
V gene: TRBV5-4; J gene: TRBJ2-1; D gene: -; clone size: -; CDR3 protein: CASSLGQGGPYNEQFF; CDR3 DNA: TGTGCCAGCAGCTTGGGACAGGGAGGTCCATACAATGAGCAGTTCTTC
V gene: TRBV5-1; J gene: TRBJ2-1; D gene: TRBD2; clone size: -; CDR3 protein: CASRPLGEPHGEGEQFF; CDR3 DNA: TGCGCCAGCAGACCACTGGGGGAACCCCACGGGGAGGGTGAGCAGTTCTTC
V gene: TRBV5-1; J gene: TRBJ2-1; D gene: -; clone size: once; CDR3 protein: CASSTDWTGTYNEQFF; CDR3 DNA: TGCGCCAGCAGCACGGATTGGACGGGAACCTACAATGAGCAGTTCTTC
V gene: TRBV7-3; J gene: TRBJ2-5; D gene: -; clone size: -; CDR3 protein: CASSLQGDQETQYF; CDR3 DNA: TGTGCCAGCAGCTTACAAGGAGATCAAGAGACCCAGTACTTC
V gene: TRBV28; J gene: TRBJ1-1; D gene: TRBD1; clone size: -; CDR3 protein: CASSYPTLTGGAEAFF; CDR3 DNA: TGTGCCAGCAGCTATCCTACCTTAACAGGGGGAGCTGAAGCTTTCTTT
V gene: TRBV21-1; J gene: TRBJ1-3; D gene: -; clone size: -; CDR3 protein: CASSKLKGSSGNTIYF; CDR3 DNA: TGTGCCAGCAGCAAACTGAAGGGATCCTCTGGAAACACCATATATTTT
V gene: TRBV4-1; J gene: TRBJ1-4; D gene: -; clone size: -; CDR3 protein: CASSPRTDNEKLFF; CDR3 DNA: TGCGCCAGCAGCCCACGGACAGATAATGAAAAACTGTTTTTT
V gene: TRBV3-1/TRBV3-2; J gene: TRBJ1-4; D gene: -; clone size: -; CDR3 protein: CASSPGRSEKLFF; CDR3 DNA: TGTGCCAGCAGCCCAGGGAGGAGTGAAAAACTGTTTTTT
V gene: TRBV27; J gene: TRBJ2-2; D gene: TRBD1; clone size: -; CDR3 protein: CASSLVGTVNTGELFF; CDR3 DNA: TGTGCCAGCAGTTTGGTAGGGACAGTTAACACCGGGGAGCTGTTTTTT
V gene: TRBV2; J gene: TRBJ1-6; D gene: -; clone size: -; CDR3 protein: CASSSTGSYNSPLHF; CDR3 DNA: TGTGCCAGCAGTAGTACCGGGAGTTATAATTCACCCCTCCACTTT
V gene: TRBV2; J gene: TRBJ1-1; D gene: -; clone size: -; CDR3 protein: CASRPGTLEAFF; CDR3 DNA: TGTGCCAGCAGGCCAGGGACACTTGAAGCTTTCTTT
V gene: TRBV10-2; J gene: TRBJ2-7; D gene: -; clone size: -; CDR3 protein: CASSGGFSYEQYF; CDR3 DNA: TGCGCCAGCAGTGGGGGCTTTAGTTACGAGCAGTACTTC
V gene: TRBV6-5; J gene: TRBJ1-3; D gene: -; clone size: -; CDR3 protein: CASSYSGGPGNTIYF; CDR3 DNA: TGTGCCAGCAGTTACTCCGGGGGACCTGGAAACACCATATATTTT
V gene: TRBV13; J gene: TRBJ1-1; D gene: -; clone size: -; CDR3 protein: CASSPTGLNTEAFF; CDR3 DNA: TGTGCCAGCAGCCCCACAGGGTTAAACACTGAAGCTTTCTTT
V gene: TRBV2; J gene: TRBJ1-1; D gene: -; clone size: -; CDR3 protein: CASSEGRGFEAFF; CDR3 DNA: TGTGCCAGCAGTGAAGGGCGAGGGTTTGAAGCTTTCTTT
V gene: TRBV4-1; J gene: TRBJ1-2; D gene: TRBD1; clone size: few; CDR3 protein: CASSQDDGQGYYGYTF; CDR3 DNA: TGCGCCAGCAGCCAAGATGATGGACAGGGATACTATGGCTACACCTTC
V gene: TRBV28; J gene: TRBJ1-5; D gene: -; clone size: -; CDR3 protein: CASSLGAASQPQHF; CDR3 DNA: TGTGCCAGCAGTTTAGGGGCGGCGAGTCAGCCCCAGCATTTT
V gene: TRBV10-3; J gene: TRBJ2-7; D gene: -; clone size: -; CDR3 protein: CAISESFRTEPLVQYF; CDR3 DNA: TGTGCCATCAGTGAGTCTTTTAGGACAGAGCCCTTGGTGCAGTACTTC
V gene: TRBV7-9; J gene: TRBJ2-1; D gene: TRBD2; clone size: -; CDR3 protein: CASSPRPLAGGNNEQFF; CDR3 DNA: TGTGCCAGCAGCCCCAGACCACTAGCGGGGGGGAACAATGAGCAGTTCTTC
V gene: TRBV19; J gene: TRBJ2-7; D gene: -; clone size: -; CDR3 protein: CASSIGTGYEQYF; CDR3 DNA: TGTGCCAGTAGTATTGGAACGGGCTACGAGCAGTACTTC
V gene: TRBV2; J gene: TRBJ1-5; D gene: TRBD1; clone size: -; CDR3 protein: CASSQTGGNQPQHF; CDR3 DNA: TGTGCCAGCAGTCAGACAGGGGGCAATCAGCCCCAGCATTTT
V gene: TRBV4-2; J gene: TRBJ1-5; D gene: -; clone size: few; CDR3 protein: CASSQDYGQGQPQHF; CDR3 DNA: TGTGCCAGCAGCCAAGATTACGGGCAGGGGCAGCCCCAGCATTTT
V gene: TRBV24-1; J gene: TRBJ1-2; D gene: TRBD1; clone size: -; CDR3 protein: CATSDPGQGRGLYGYTF; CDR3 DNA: TGTGCCACCAGTGATCCGGGACAGGGTAGGGGGTTATATGGCTACACCTTC
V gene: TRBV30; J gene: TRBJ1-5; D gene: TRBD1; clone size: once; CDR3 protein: CAWSTTQGGNQPQHF; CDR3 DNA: TGTGCCTGGAGTACTACACAGGGGGGCAATCAGCCCCAGCATTTT
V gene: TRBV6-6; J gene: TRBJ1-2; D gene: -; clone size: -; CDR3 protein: CASSYSGDDGYTF; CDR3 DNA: TGTGCCAGCAGTTACTCAGGGGACGATGGCTACACCTTC
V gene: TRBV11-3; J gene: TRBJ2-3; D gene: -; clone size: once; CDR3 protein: CASSQQGMSTDTQYF; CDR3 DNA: TGTGCCAGCAGCCAACAGGGTATGAGCACAGATACGCAGTATTTT
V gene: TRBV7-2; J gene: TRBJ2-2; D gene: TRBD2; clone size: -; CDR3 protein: CASSFGAGVHTGELFF; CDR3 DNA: TGTGCCAGCAGCTTTGGAGCGGGGGTGCACACCGGGGAGCTGTTTTTT
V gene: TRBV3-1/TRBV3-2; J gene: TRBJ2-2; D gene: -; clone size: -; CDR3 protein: CASSQEGYTGELFF; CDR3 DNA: TGTGCCAGCAGCCAAGAGGGGTACACCGGGGAGCTGTTTTTT
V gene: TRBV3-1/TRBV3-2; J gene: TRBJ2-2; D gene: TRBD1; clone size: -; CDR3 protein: CASSPIRDRNTGELFF; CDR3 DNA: TGTGCCAGCAGCCCCATCCGGGACAGAAACACCGGGGAGCTGTTTTTT
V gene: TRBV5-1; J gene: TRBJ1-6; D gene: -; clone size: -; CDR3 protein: CASSLAPQNSNSPLHF; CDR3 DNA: TGCGCCAGCAGCTTGGCCCCGCAGAACTCGAATTCACCCCTCCACTTT
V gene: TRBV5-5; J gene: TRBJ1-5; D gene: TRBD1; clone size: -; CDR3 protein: CASSGTGEGNQPQHF; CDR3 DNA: TGTGCCAGCAGCGGGACAGGGGAAGGCAATCAGCCCCAGCATTTT
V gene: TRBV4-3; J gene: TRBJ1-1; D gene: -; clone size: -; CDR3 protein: CASSRRSNAEAFF; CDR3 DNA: TGCGCCAGCAGCCGAAGATCGAACGCTGAAGCTTTCTTT
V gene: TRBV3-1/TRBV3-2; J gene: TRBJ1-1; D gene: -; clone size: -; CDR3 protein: CASSQGAPGAFNTEAFF; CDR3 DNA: TGTGCCAGCAGCCAAGGGGCTCCCGGGGCCTTCAACACTGAAGCTTTCTTT
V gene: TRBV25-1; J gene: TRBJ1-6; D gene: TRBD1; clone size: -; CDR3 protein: CASTGGAWNSPLHF; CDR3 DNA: TGTGCCAGCACAGGGGGAGCGTGGAATTCACCCCTCCACTTT
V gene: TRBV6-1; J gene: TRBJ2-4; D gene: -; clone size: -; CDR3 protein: CASSESGIQNIQYF; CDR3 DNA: TGTGCCAGCAGTGAATCCGGAATCCAAAACATTCAGTACTTC
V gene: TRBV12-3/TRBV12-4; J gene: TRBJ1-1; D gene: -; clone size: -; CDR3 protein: CASSRRVNTEAFF; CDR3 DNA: TGTGCCAGCAGTCGGAGGGTGAACACTGAAGCTTTCTTT
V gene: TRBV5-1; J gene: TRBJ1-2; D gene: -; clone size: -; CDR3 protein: CASSHGTVGYTF; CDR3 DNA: TGCGCCAGCAGCCATGGGACGGTTGGCTACACCTTC
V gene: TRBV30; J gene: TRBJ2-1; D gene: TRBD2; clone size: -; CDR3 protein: CAWSEDASGGATYNEQFF; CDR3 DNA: TGTGCCTGGAGTGAGGACGCTAGCGGGGGTGCAACCTACAATGAGCAGTTCTTC
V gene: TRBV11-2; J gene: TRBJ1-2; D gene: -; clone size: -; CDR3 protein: CASSPAAGYTF; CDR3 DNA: TGTGCCAGCAGCCCAGCCGCGGGCTACACCTTC
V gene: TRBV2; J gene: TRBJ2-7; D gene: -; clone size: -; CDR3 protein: CASSDPRFLYEQYF; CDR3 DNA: TGTGCCAGCAGTGACCCACGGTTCCTCTACGAGCAGTACTTC
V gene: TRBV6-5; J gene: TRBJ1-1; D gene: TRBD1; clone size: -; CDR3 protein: CASRTTRDSYEAFF; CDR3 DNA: TGTGCCAGCAGAACTACCCGGGACAGTTATGAAGCTTTCTTT
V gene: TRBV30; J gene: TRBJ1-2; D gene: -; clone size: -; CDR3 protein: CAWSVGVPGRGYTF; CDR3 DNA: TGTGCCTGGAGTGTAGGGGTTCCGGGACGTGGCTACACCTTC
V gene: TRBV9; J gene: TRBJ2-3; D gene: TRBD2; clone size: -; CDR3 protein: CASSLVGGGYSTDTQYF; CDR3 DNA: TGTGCCAGCAGCCTCGTGGGCGGGGGGTATAGCACAGATACGCAGTATTTT
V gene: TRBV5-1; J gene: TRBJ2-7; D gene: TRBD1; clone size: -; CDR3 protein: CASSSRQGSYEQYF; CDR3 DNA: TGCGCCAGCAGCTCGAGACAGGGGTCGTACGAGCAGTACTTC
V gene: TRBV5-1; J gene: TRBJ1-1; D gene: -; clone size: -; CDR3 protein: CASSLGQITEAFF; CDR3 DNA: TGCGCCAGCAGCTTGGGCCAGATCACTGAAGCTTTCTTT
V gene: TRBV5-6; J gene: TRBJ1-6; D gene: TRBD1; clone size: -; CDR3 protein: CASSSLDRDYSPLHF; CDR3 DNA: TGTGCCAGCAGCTCACTCGACAGGGACTATTCACCCCTCCACTTT
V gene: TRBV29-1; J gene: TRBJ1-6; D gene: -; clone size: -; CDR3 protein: CSVGSSSYNSPLHF; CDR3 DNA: TGCAGCGTTGGTAGTAGCTCCTATAATTCACCCCTCCACTTT